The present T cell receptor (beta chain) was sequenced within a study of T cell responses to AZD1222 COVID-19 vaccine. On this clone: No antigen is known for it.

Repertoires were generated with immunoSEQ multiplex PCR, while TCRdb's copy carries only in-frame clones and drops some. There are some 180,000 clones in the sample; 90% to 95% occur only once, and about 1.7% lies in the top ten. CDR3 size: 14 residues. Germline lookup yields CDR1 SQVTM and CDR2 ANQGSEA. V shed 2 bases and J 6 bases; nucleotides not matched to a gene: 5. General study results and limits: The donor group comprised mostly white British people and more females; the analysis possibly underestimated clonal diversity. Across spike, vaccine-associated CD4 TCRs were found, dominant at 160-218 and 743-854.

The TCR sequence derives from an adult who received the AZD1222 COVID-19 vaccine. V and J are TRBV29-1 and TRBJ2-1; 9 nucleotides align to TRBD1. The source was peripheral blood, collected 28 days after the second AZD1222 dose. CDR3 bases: TGCAGCGTTGAAAGGGACAGGGAGGGCAATGAGCAGTTCTTC. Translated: CSVERDREGNEQFF.